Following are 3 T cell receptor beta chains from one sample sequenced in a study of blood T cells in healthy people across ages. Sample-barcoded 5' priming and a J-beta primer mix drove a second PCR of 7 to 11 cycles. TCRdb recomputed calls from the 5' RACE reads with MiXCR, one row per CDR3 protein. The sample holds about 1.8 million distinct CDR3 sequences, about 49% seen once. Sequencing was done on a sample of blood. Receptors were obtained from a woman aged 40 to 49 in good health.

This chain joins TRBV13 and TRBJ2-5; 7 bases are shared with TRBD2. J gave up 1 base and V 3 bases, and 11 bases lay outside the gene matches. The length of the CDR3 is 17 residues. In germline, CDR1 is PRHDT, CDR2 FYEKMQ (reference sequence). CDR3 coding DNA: TGTGCCAGCAGCTTCGTCGGGTTAGCGGGTTCCCAAGAGACCCAGTACTTC. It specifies CASSFVGLAGSQETQYF.

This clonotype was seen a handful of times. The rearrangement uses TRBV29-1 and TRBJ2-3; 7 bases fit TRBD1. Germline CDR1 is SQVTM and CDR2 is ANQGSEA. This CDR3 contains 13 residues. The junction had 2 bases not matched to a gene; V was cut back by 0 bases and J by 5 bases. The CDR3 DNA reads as TGCAGCGTTGAAGATGACAGGGTAGATACGCAGTATTTT. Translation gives CSVEDDRVDTQYF.

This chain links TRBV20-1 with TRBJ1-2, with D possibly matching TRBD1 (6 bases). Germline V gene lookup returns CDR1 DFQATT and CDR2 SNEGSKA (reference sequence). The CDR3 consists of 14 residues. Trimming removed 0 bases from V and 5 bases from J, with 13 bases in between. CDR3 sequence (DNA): TGCAGTGCTAGAGATGTGGGGGGCCGGTATGGCTACACCTTC. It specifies CSARDVGGRYGYTF.